Each of the 23 T cell receptor beta chains below was sequenced from the same sample in a study of metastatic and nonmetastatic thyroid tumors. Each patient went into thyroid surgery without having received any treatment. TCRdb used MiXCR to call clones anew from the PCR reads. The sample carries about 24,000 clones, about 26% recorded once. The sequencing sample was made of blood. These receptors were obtained from a male donor with papillary thyroid cancer or a benign thyroid nodule (not recorded which). Some clones in this sample may be carry-over from other donors' samples.

The table lists this clone with many counts. This chain uses TRBV11-2 with TRBJ1-1; D is possibly TRBD1 (5 bases). The germline CDR1 and CDR2 sequences are SGHAT and FQNNGV. Trimming pared 8 bases from V and 2 bases from J, leaving 12 bases between. The CDR3 extends over 13 amino acids. CDR3 in amino acids: CASLYGGNTEAFF. The CDR3 DNA is TGTGCCAGCCTTTATGGGGGAAACACTGAAGCTTTCTTT.

As to this clone: This sequence may be a read error, since a much larger clone differs from it by one base. This sequence joins TRBV6-2 or TRBV6-3 and TRBJ2-1; the match to TRBD2 covers 7 bases. The CDR3 covers 14 residues. CDR1 is MNHEY and CDR2 is SVGEGT in the germline V gene. The CDR3 DNA follows: TGTTCCAGCAACACGGGAGGAGAGTCGAATGAGCAGTTCTTC. Its protein is CSSNTGGESNEQFF.

This clone was recorded at least ten times. With a much larger clone just one base away, this may be a read error. V gene TRBV6-2 or TRBV6-3 combines with J gene TRBJ2-7, with D unclear. Germline V gives CDR1 MNHEY, CDR2 SVGEGT. The length of the CDR3 is 13 residues. The CDR3 loop reads CAGSPGFDYEQYF. CDR3 DNA sequence: TGTGCCGGCAGCCCCGGGTTCGACTACGAGCAGTACTTC.

Points on this clone: A read error may produce the germline difference seen at one junction end. The CDR3 protein is CANSRLGTMNTEAFF. CDR3 DNA: TGTGCCAACAGCCGGCTAGGAACCATGAACACCGAAGCTTTCTTT. The chain recombines TRBV9 with TRBJ1-1; D gene unclear. Per germline, CDR1 SGDLS and CDR2 YYNGEE. The CDR3 sequence is 15 residues long.

This clone was seen only a few times. The V call is TRBV6-2 or TRBV6-3, the J call TRBJ2-7; D remains unclear. The V gene lost 9 bases and the J gene lost 6 bases, with 18 bases spanning the gap. Germline V gives CDR1 MNHEY, CDR2 SVGEGT. The CDR3 covers 13 residues. CDR3 in DNA: TGTGCCAGAAGAGGCTCAGAGTGGGGCGAGCAGTACTTC. This encodes CARRGSEWGEQYF.

By sample fraction, this clone is medium-sized (0.01 to 0.1%). The rearrangement joins TRBV28 to TRBJ1-2; D possibly corresponds to TRBD1 (6 bases). Germline values: CDR1 MDHEN, CDR2 SYDVKM. The ends were cut back, 8 bases at V and 4 bases at J, with 20 bases in the middle. This CDR3 contains 15 residues. CDR3 bases: TGTGCCAGCGTGATGTGGGGGGCTCGGGGCTATGGCTACACCTTC. Protein: CASVMWGARGYGYTF.

As to this clone: The junction departs from germline at one end; a sequencing error may be responsible. The chain couples TRBV6-5 to TRBJ1-1; 9 bases match TRBD1. Looked up from germline, CDR1 is MNHEY and CDR2 is SVGAGI. CDR3 length: 16 residues. CDR3 region: CAISYRGQGKTTEDFF. CDR3 sequence (DNA): TGTGCCATCAGTTACCGTGGACAGGGGAAGACCACTGAAGATTTCTTT.

The chain uses TRBV7-2 and TRBJ2-7; D is possibly TRBD2 (6 bases). This CDR3 contains 14 residues. Germline lookup yields CDR1 SGHTA and CDR2 FQGNSA. V gave up 1 base and J gave up 5 bases, with 12 bases separating them. DNA of the CDR3: TGTGCCAGCAGCTTAGTCGGGCGCGGGGACGAGCAGTACTTC. This encodes CASSLVGRGDEQYF.

This clone was seen a handful of times. This may be a read error, as it is one base from a much larger clone. The chain has TRBV13 and TRBJ1-1; 7 nucleotides match TRBD1. This CDR3 has 14 residues. CDR1 PRHDT and CDR2 FYEKMQ come from the germline V gene (reference sequence). The CDR3 DNA reads as TGTGCCAGCGGCTTAGGGGGCCGGGGCACTGAAGCTTTCTTT. Its translation is CASGLGGRGTEAFF.

This clone was found a few times. The V and J genes are TRBV27 and TRBJ2-7, with 9 bases that match TRBD2. Looked up from germline, CDR1 is MNHEY and CDR2 is SMNVEV (reference sequence). J lost 7 bases, V lost 0 bases, and 4 bases had no gene match. The CDR3 runs to 14 residues. CDR3 in amino acids: CASSLSSAGGEQYF. CDR3 nucleotide sequence: TGTGCCAGCAGTTTATCATCAGCGGGGGGTGAGCAGTACTTC.

The DNA for the CDR3 is TGTGCCAGCAGGTGGGGGCCCTACAATGAGCAGTTCTTC. As protein: CASRWGPYNEQFF. The chain recombines TRBV11-2 with TRBJ2-1, with D perhaps matching TRBD1 (6 bases). Deletions cut 6 bases from V and 2 bases from J, with 8 bases between. The CDR3 covers 13 residues. Germline V CDR1 and CDR2: SGHAT, FQNNGV.

This clone was counted only a few times. This rearrangement joins TRBV2 to TRBJ2-7, with TRBD1 matching 9 bases. This CDR3 region has 15 residues. Germline loops: CDR1 SNHLY, CDR2 FYNNEI. V shed 4 bases and J 4 bases; nucleotides not matched to a gene: 8. The CDR3 DNA reads as TGTGCCAGCAGTGTACCTGGGGACAGGGTTTACGAGCAGTACTTC. Amino acid sequence: CASSVPGDRVYEQYF.

By share, this clone ranks as medium-sized (0.01 to 0.1%). The chain carries TRBV10-3 and TRBJ2-7, with unresolved D. Trimming left V 0 bases short and J 5 bases short, with 2 bases between. Germline values: CDR1 ENHRY, CDR2 SYGVKD. This CDR3 comprises 11 residues. The CDR3, as DNA: TGTGCCATCAGTGAGTCGAACGAGCAGTACTTC. As protein: CAISESNEQYF.

This clone occurred many times. The gene calls are TRBV28 and TRBJ2-7; TRBD2 agrees at 14 bases. The germline gives CDR1 MDHEN, CDR2 SYDVKM. Trimming took 7 bases from V and 5 from J; bases not matched to a gene: 4. The CDR3 loop spans 14 amino acids. The CDR3 coding sequence is TGTGCCAGCACCGGGACTAGCGGGAGCAACGAGCAGTACTTC. Translated: CASTGTSGSNEQYF.

At least ten counts were recorded for this clone. At the DNA level, this CDR3 is encoded by other sequences in the same sample as well. The chain recombines TRBV25-1 with TRBJ2-7, with D perhaps TRBD2 (6 bases). Trimming took off 5 bases at V and 6 bases at J, with 17 bases between the two ends. Germline V gene data show CDR1 as MGHDK and CDR2 as SYGVNS. This CDR3 is built from 14 residues. The CDR3 sequence: CASSPRRGPGEQYF. CDR3 DNA sequence: TGTGCCAGCAGTCCCAGGCGGGGTCCCGGCGAGCAGTACTTC.

This clone was seen ten or more times. At one boundary the junction diverges from the germline segment, which might be a read error. The V call is TRBV20-1, the J call TRBJ2-3; TRBD2 matches 14 bases. The germline CDR1 and CDR2 sequences are DFQATT and SNEGSKA (reference sequence). The CDR3 is 12 amino acids. This CDR3 is CSATGVGTSGRF. Written as DNA, the CDR3 is TGCAGTGCCACGGGAGTCGGGACTAGCGGGAGATTT.

This clone was recorded many times. The chain joins TRBV5-1 to TRBJ1-1, with a possible D match to TRBD1 (6 bases). V lost 6 bases and J lost 5, with 17 bases in between. Per the germline V gene, CDR1 is SGHRS and CDR2 is YFSETQ. The CDR3 covers 14 residues. The CDR3 sequence is CASTRGGGGTEAFF. DNA of the CDR3: TGCGCCAGCACCCGGGGGGGCGGGGGTACTGAAGCTTTCTTT.

This chain uses TRBV5-1 with TRBJ1-4, with 8 nucleotides matching TRBD1. This CDR3 is 15 amino acids long. The ends lost 4 bases at V and 5 bases at J; junction bases unmatched: 7. CDR1 is SGHRS and CDR2 is YFSETQ in the germline V gene. CDR3 in DNA: TGCGCCAGCAGCCCAGGGGACAGGCAAAATGAAAAACTGTTTTTT. Amino acids: CASSPGDRQNEKLFF.

This chain connects TRBV24-1 to TRBJ2-3; 7 bases fit TRBD2. After removal of 2 bases from V and 0 bases from J, the junction contained 7 bases not matched to a gene. This CDR3 comprises 17 residues. Germline V gives CDR1 KGHDR, CDR2 SFDVKD. The CDR3 nucleotides read TGTGCCACCAGTGATTGGGGGGGGATCTCTAGCACAGATACGCAGTATTTT. Encoded protein: CATSDWGGISSTDTQYF.

V is TRBV7-8 and J is TRBJ2-7; 8 bases align to TRBD2. The CDR3 spans 17 residues. Trimming removed 0 bases from V and 2 bases from J; junction bases left unmatched: 9. Germline V gene sequence: CDR1 SGHVS, CDR2 FQNEAQ. The CDR3 protein is CASSLALSSGSPYEQYF. CDR3 coding DNA: TGTGCCAGCAGCTTAGCGCTTAGCAGCGGGAGCCCCTACGAGCAGTACTTC.

On this clone itself: Germline is not matched at one junction end, which may reflect a read error. The V and J genes are TRBV15 and TRBJ2-4; maybe TRBD2 (5 bases). Looked up from germline, CDR1 is LNHNV and CDR2 is YYDKDF (reference sequence). This CDR3 region has 21 residues. Here the CDR3 reads CATSRQTFLAGLGIAKNIQCF. CDR3 nucleotides: TGTGCCACCAGCAGACAGACCTTTCTAGCTGGGCTGGGAATAGCCAAAAACATTCAGTGCTTC.

This clone was counted many times. At the DNA level, this CDR3 is encoded by other sequences in the same sample as well. The chain carries TRBV29-1 and TRBJ2-5, with 7 positions matching TRBD1. The CDR3 extends over 13 amino acids. Trimming removed 2 bases from V and 7 bases from J; junction bases left unmatched: 7. Germline CDR1 and CDR2: SQVTM and ANQGSEA. As DNA, the CDR3 is TGCAGCGTTGAATATCTCGCAGGGGGGACCCAGTACTTC. As protein: CSVEYLAGGTQYF.

This clone was recorded many times. Its ends do not fully match the called genes, so a read error is possible. Other DNA sequences from this sample encode an identical CDR3 as well. This sequence joins TRBV10-1 and TRBJ2-1, with 8 nucleotides matching TRBD2. Germline CDR1 WNHNN, CDR2 SYGVQD (reference sequence). The CDR3 contains 16 residues. In DNA form, the CDR3 reads TGCGCCAGTAGTGAGTCGATCGGGAGGGCCGGGAATGAGCAGTTCTTC. Its protein is CASSESIGRAGNEQFF.